Listed here are 28 T cell receptor beta chains from one sample, sequenced in a study of T-cell reconstitution after alpha-beta-depleted transplantation in children. It was with unique molecular identifiers that the TCRbeta library was prepared. One entry per CDR3 protein, called by TCRdb with MiXCR from the PCR reads. This sample has some 310,000 distinct CDR3 sequences; around 25% occur once, and the top ten carry approximately 11%. The input for sequencing was PBMCs, mostly from graft donor cells, taken 180 days after TCRalphabeta/CD19-depleted stem cell transplant. The source is a male patient aged 10 to 17 who had a stem cell transplant for acute lymphoblastic leukemia, so the T cells may come from the graft donor.

The chain links TRBV3-1 to TRBJ2-1, with D hard to call. This CDR3 has 16 residues. Trimming left V 0 bases short and J 0 bases short, with 9 bases between. The germline CDR1 and CDR2 sequences are LGHDT and YNNKEL (reference sequence). The CDR3 here is CASSQDVSSSYNEQFF. CDR3 nucleotide sequence: TGTGCCAGCAGCCAAGACGTCAGTAGCTCCTACAATGAGCAGTTCTTC.

This CDR3 reads CASRTTFYGSSYEQYF. As DNA, the CDR3 is TGTGCCAGCAGAACCACCTTCTACGGTAGCTCCTACGAGCAGTACTTC. The chain links TRBV6-1 to TRBJ2-7, with D unresolved. The CDR3 sequence is 16 residues long. Trimming cost V 6 bases and J 0 bases, with 18 bases left between them. The germline V gene encodes CDR1 MNHNS and CDR2 SASEGT.

The chain carries TRBV15 and TRBJ2-7; 14 nucleotides agree with TRBD2. Per the germline V gene, CDR1 is LNHNV and CDR2 is YYDKDF (reference sequence). J lost 9 bases, V lost 5 bases, and 9 bases had no gene match. The CDR3 covers 15 residues. CDR3 protein: CATSVGTSGRPGQYF. The CDR3 coding sequence is TGTGCCACCAGCGTAGGGACTAGCGGGAGACCCGGGCAGTACTTC.

A few counts support this clonotype. V and J are TRBV25-1 and TRBJ1-6, with 9 positions matching TRBD1. CDR1 is MGHDK and CDR2 is SYGVNS in the germline V gene. The CDR3 contains 16 residues. The V and J ends lost 6 bases and 0 bases, in that order; junction bases with no gene match: 3. The CDR3, as DNA: TGTGCCAGCAGAGGGACAGGGAGCTCCTATAATTCACCCCTCCACTTT. This gives the protein CASRGTGSSYNSPLHF.

This clonotype was seen ten or more times. The V and J genes are TRBV5-1 and TRBJ1-2; D possibly corresponds to TRBD1 (6 bases). V lost 1 base, J lost 0 bases, and 10 bases lay in between. CDR3 length equals 15 residues. In germline, CDR1 is SGHRS, CDR2 YFSETQ. CDR3 nucleotides: TGCGCCAGCAGCTTGTTCGGGGGCCCTAACTATGGCTACACCTTC. Residues: CASSLFGGPNYGYTF.

This clonotype occurred a few times. The rearrangement links TRBV6-5 to TRBJ1-2, with unresolved D. Trimming removed 2 bases from V and 1 base from J, with 8 bases in between. The CDR3 has 14 amino acids. Germline assignment: CDR1 MNHEY and CDR2 SVGAGI. CDR3 sequence (DNA): TGTGCCAGCAGTTACAGACATTTTAACTATGGCTACACCTTC. Its translation: CASSYRHFNYGYTF.

This clonotype showed up many times. The chain carries TRBV5-1 and TRBJ2-6; D not certain. The germline gives CDR1 SGHRS, CDR2 YFSETQ. The CDR3 extends over 16 amino acids. Trimming cost V 4 bases and J 0 bases, with 11 bases left between them. The CDR3 sequence: CASSLTASSGANVLTF. The CDR3 nucleotides read TGCGCCAGCAGCCTGACTGCCAGCTCTGGGGCCAACGTCCTGACTTTC.

This chain links TRBV12-3 or TRBV12-4 with TRBJ2-7; tentatively, D is TRBD1 (6 bases). This CDR3 is built from 12 residues. Trimming cost V 8 bases and J 6 bases, with 14 bases left between them. CDR3 DNA sequence: TGTGCCAGCCGGAAGACACAGGGCGAGCAGTACTTC. It is translated as CASRKTQGEQYF.

The genes are TRBV5-1 and TRBJ2-5, with D unresolved. From germline, CDR1 is SGHRS and CDR2 YFSETQ. Trimming removed 0 bases at V and 4 bases at J, with 19 bases between. This CDR3 contains 17 residues. CDR3: CASSLDRVGRFPETQYF. The CDR3 DNA reads TGCGCCAGCAGCTTGGACCGTGTCGGGCGGTTCCCAGAGACCCAGTACTTC.

The chain uses TRBV10-1 and TRBJ2-5, with 7 positions matching TRBD1. The V gene end was trimmed by 5 bases and the J gene end by 2 bases; junction bases not matched to a gene: 5. Looked up from germline, CDR1 is WNHNN and CDR2 is SYGVQD (reference sequence). This CDR3 contains 14 residues. DNA of the CDR3: TGCGCCAGCAGTCGCACAGGGGCTCAAGAGACCCAGTACTTC. It yields the protein CASSRTGAQETQYF.

The V gene is TRBV27, the J gene TRBJ2-1; maybe TRBD1 (5 bases). The CDR3 spans 15 residues. CDR1 is MNHEY, CDR2 SMNVEV, per germline (reference sequence). Trimming took off 4 bases at V and 9 bases at J, with 19 bases between the two ends. The CDR3 region is CASSSPGSRGPEQFF. In nucleotides, the CDR3 is TGTGCCAGCAGTTCCCCAGGCTCAAGGGGTCCTGAGCAGTTCTTC.

The sample holds a few counts of this clonotype. The V gene is TRBV4-1, the J gene TRBJ1-2; D gene ambiguous. CDR1 MGHRA and CDR2 YSYEKL come from the germline V gene. The CDR3 consists of 15 residues. The V and J ends lost 1 base and 7 bases respectively, with 16 bases between them. The CDR3 coding sequence is TGCGCCAGCAGCCAAGCCTTCGCAATCGGATCTGGCTACACCTTC. This sequence encodes CASSQAFAIGSGYTF.

This clonotype was seen a few times. The chain combines TRBV21-1 with TRBJ2-7; the table's D gene call, TRBD2, was not cross checked with the DNA. TRBV21-1 is classified as a pseudogene. The CDR3 sequence is 18 residues long. CDR3 nucleotide sequence: TGTGCCAGCAGCAGGTGGGGGCTGTTAGCGGGAGTGAACCACGAGCAGTACTTC. It translates to CASSRWGLLAGVNHEQYF.

The rearrangement uses TRBV5-4 and TRBJ2-7; 10 bases line up with TRBD2. The CDR3 runs to 15 residues. V shed 0 bases, J shed 3 bases, and the junction held 3 bases outside the gene matches. Germline V lookup: CDR1 SGHNT, CDR2 YYREEE (reference sequence). In nucleotides, the CDR3 is TGTGCCAGCAGCTTGGGGCTAGCGGGGGACTACGAGCAGTACTTC. Protein sequence: CASSLGLAGDYEQYF.

CDR3 protein: CASSSGQGSSNYGYTF. The CDR3 DNA sequence: TGCGCCAGCAGCTCGGGACAGGGTTCTTCTAACTATGGCTACACCTTC. The rearrangement joins TRBV5-1 to TRBJ1-2; 9 bases are shared with TRBD1. The junction had 6 bases not matched to a gene; V was cut back by 3 bases and J by 0 bases. From germline, CDR1 is SGHRS and CDR2 YFSETQ. The CDR3 is made up of 16 amino acids.

The CDR3 DNA follows: TGTGCCAGCTCCCATGGACAGGAAGAGACCCAGTACTTC. Translating gives CASSHGQEETQYF. This chain joins TRBV18 and TRBJ2-5; 7 bases match TRBD1. This CDR3 comprises 13 residues. Germline V CDR1 and CDR2: KGHSH, LQKENI. Unmatched junction bases numbered 4, after V lost 6 bases and J lost 3 bases.

This clonotype was counted a few times. J is TRBJ2-3 and V is TRBV14; D uncertain. V lost 4 bases and J 3 bases, leaving 8 bases between the germline ends. From germline, CDR1 is SGHDN and CDR2 FVKESK. CDR3 length: 13 amino acids. The CDR3 nucleotides read TGTGCCAGCAGCCGGCGGAGAACAGATACGCAGTATTTT. This sequence encodes CASSRRRTDTQYF. The complete variable domain, with remaining parts taken from reference TRBV14 and TRBJ2-3, reads EAGVTQFPSHSVIEKGQTVTLRCDPISGHDNLYWYRRVMGKEIKFLLHFVKESKQDESGMPNNRFLAERTGGTYSTLKVQPAELEDSGVYFCASSRRRTDTQYFGPGTRLTVL.

This clonotype has just a few counts. The rearrangement uses TRBV5-1 and TRBJ2-3; a possible D gene is TRBD2 (6 bases). Trimming stripped 0 bases from V and 5 bases from J, with 10 bases between. This CDR3 is built from 14 residues. Per the germline V gene, CDR1 is SGHRS and CDR2 is YFSETQ. The CDR3, as DNA: TGCGCCAGCAGCTTGGGGGGAGGCGGAGATACGCAGTATTTT. Translation gives CASSLGGGGDTQYF.

In its sample, this clonotype was seen a few times. The J gene is TRBJ2-2, the V gene TRBV27; 7 bases match TRBD2. The CDR3 contains 17 residues. Germline trimming cut 1 base from V and 4 bases from J; bases unmatched to any gene: 9. The V gene's germline CDR1 is MNHEY and CDR2 SMNVEV (reference sequence). CDR3 residues: CASSLFSGGIGTGELFF. CDR3 nucleotides: TGTGCCAGCAGTTTATTTTCGGGAGGAATTGGCACCGGGGAGCTGTTTTTT.

This rearrangement joins TRBV6-1 to TRBJ1-2, with D possibly being TRBD1 (6 bases). Deletions cut 4 bases from V and 0 bases from J, with 12 bases between. The CDR3 runs to 15 residues. Germline assignment: CDR1 MNHNS and CDR2 SASEGT. CDR3 sequence reads: CASSAYRVANYGYTF. The CDR3 DNA sequence: TGTGCCAGCAGTGCCTACAGGGTAGCTAACTATGGCTACACCTTC.

This clonotype has just a few counts. The chain recombines TRBV4-1 with TRBJ2-2, with 7 positions matching TRBD1. J lost 6 bases, V lost 2 bases, and 6 bases had no gene match. Germline V gene lookup returns CDR1 MGHRA and CDR2 YSYEKL. This CDR3 contains 15 residues. CDR3 amino acids: CASSQSGQGAGELFF. The CDR3 region has the DNA TGCGCCAGCAGCCAATCGGGCCAGGGGGCCGGGGAGCTGTTTTTT.

The chain carries TRBV3-1 and TRBJ2-2, with D unresolved. The CDR3 length is 13 residues. Germline V gene data show CDR1 as LGHDT and CDR2 as YNNKEL (reference sequence). Trimming took 4 bases from V and 4 from J, leaving 7 bases between them. Here the CDR3 DNA reads TGTGCCAGCAGCCGACACAGCACCGGGGAGCTGTTTTTT. The encoded protein is CASSRHSTGELFF.

This clonotype appeared many times. The V and J genes are TRBV6-5 and TRBJ2-7, with TRBD2 matching 11 bases. Germline loops: CDR1 MNHEY, CDR2 SVGAGI. V lost 4 bases and J lost 2; bases outside the gene matches: 4. This CDR3 region has 15 residues. CDR3 region: CASSFLAGGPYEQYF. As DNA, the CDR3 is TGTGCCAGCAGTTTCCTAGCGGGAGGACCCTACGAGCAGTACTTC.

The V call is TRBV19, the J call TRBJ2-1; the D gene is possibly TRBD2 (6 bases). The germline CDR1 and CDR2 sequences are LNHDA and SQIVND (reference sequence). V was shortened by 7 bases and J by 5 bases, with 18 bases between the two germline ends. This CDR3 contains 15 residues. CDR3 in amino acids: CASTYGGAGHNEQFF. Here the CDR3 DNA reads TGTGCCAGTACCTATGGAGGGGCGGGCCACAATGAGCAGTTCTTC.

The table lists this clonotype with many counts. This chain joins TRBV12-3 or TRBV12-4 and TRBJ1-2; tentatively, D is TRBD1 (5 bases). The length of the CDR3 is 13 residues. Trimming removed 1 base from V and 4 bases from J, with 7 bases in between. The DNA for the CDR3 is TGTGCCAGCAGTTTAGGGCAGGGCTATGGCTACACCTTC. It specifies CASSLGQGYGYTF.

This clonotype was seen more than once but under ten times. The chain is built from TRBV6-1 and TRBJ2-3, with a possible D match to TRBD1 (6 bases). The V gene lost 2 bases and the J gene lost 2 bases, with 17 bases spanning the gap. The CDR3 runs 17 residues. Germline V lookup: CDR1 MNHNS, CDR2 SASEGT. CDR3 loop: CASSEQARGRDTDTQYF. The CDR3 nucleotides read TGTGCCAGCAGTGAACAGGCCAGGGGTCGGGACACAGATACGCAGTATTTT.

This chain connects TRBV6-1 to TRBJ2-2, with 8 positions matching TRBD2. V lost 6 bases, J lost 3 bases, and 6 bases stayed unmatched. This CDR3 is built from 15 residues. The germline CDR1 and CDR2 sequences are MNHNS and SASEGT. The CDR3 coding sequence is TGTGCCAGCAGCCCGGGGGGGCTGGACACCGGGGAGCTGTTTTTT. Its translation: CASSPGGLDTGELFF.

The chain carries TRBV28 and TRBJ2-5; 9 bases fit TRBD2. The junction had 9 bases not matched to a gene; V was cut back by 3 bases and J by 4 bases. The CDR3 runs 16 residues. Germline V gives CDR1 MDHEN, CDR2 SYDVKM. In DNA, the CDR3 is TGTGCCAGCAGTTTCTATGCGGGAGGGCCCGGAGAGACCCAGTACTTC. Amino acid sequence: CASSFYAGGPGETQYF. Full variable domain (missing parts from reference TRBV28 and TRBJ2-5): DVKVTQSSRYLVKRTGEKVFLECVQDMDHENMFWYRQDPGLGLRLIYFSYDVKMKEKGDIPEGYSVSREKKERFSLILESASTNQTSMYLCASSFYAGGPGETQYFGPGTRLLVL.